This T cell receptor beta chain is from a study of T cells in Graves' hyperthyroidism and ophthalmopathy. For the study at large: Peripheral blood sampling occurred at initial diagnosis, before any treatment. Study-level results: Blood also contained most expanded thyroid clonotypes above 0.001.

Extraction of PBMCs used 10 ml of fresh peripheral blood. RNA transcripts yielded amplified TCR beta CDR3 regions. In the first-round RT-PCR of the TCR CDR3, the HTBI primer set was used. TCRdb called the multiplex PCR reads again in MiXCR, with one record for every CDR3 protein. The repertoire has 300,000 to 400,000 distinct CDR3 sequences, around 14% of them found once; the top ten carry 20% to 25%. This clonotype was detected ten times or more. The antigen is undetermined. This clonotype was sampled from a woman in her 30s with Graves' hyperthyroidism. The sequencing input was blood.

This chain's CDR3 is CASSGTATNEKLFF. In DNA, the CDR3 is TGTGCCAGCAGTGGGACAGCAACTAATGAAAAACTGTTTTTT. This chain connects TRBV6-1 to TRBJ1-4; possible D gene TRBD1, 6 bases. Between the trimmed V and J ends, which lost 4 bases and 0 bases, there was a span of 6 bases. The CDR3 consists of 14 residues. Germline CDR1 and CDR2: MNHNS and SASEGT.